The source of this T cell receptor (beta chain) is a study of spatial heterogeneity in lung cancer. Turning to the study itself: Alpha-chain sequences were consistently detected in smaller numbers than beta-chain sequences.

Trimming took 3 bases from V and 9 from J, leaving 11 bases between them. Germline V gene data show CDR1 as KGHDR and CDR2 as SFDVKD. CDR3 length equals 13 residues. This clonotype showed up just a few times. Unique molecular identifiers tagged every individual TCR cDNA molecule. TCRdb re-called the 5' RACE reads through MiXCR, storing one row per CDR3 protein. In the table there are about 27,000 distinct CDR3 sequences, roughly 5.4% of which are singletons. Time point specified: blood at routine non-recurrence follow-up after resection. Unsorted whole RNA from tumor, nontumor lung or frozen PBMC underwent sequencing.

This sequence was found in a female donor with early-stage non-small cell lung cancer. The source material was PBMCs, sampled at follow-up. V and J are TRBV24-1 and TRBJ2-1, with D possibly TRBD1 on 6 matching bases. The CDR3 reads CATSDVLTGEQFF. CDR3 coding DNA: TGTGCCACCAGTGATGTGTTGACAGGTGAGCAGTTCTTC.